This is a list of T cell receptor beta chains from one sample in a study of T-cell reconstitution after alpha-beta-depleted transplantation in children. TCRdb reanalysed the PCR reads using MiXCR and keeps one entry per CDR3 protein. Among about a million distinct CDR3 sequences listed, about 31% were seen once. The specimen was PBMCs, mostly from graft donor cells, collected 360 days after TCRalphabeta/CD19-depleted stem cell transplant. These receptor sequences come from a boy less than two years old who had a stem cell transplant for SCID, so the T cells may come from the graft donor. Both conserved end residues are trimmed from each CDR3. Fields, in order: V gene, clone size, J gene, CDR3 protein. Some rows mark clone size as missing; the rest say once, few, many or name a class of expanded clone.

TRBV20-1,few,TRBJ1-4,SAREGGQGNEKLF
TRBV7-2,NA,TRBJ2-5,ASSLEQGGPETQY
TRBV13,NA,TRBJ2-5,ASSLGATSWETQY
TRBV2,many,TRBJ2-7,ASSRDRVYEQY
TRBV12-3/TRBV12-4,few,TRBJ2-1,ASSAPSQGEQF
TRBV5-1,NA,TRBJ2-6,ASSLDYSGANVLT
TRBV3-1,few,TRBJ2-1,ASSQSPTGAKF
TRBV4-3,NA,TRBJ2-1,ASSLLKFSGGAPEQF
TRBV20-1,NA,TRBJ2-6,SARGAGAGANVLT
TRBV25-1,NA,TRBJ2-3,ASTGIGTQY
TRBV29-1,NA,TRBJ2-1,SVRSPYAELAGIYEQF
TRBV5-1,few,TRBJ2-3,ASSDELGPTDTQY
TRBV28,NA,TRBJ2-7,ASSPPGQGKDEQY
TRBV25-1,NA,TRBJ2-5,ASSEFSSGPQETQY
TRBV20-1,NA,TRBJ2-7,SARGKGTGRSYEQY
TRBV4-3,NA,TRBJ1-6,ASSQEENRGAYNSPLH
TRBV12-3/TRBV12-4,NA,TRBJ1-1,ASSLPEMNTEAF
TRBV11-2,NA,TRBJ2-3,ASSKSGTSPGSTDTQY
TRBV5-6,NA,TRBJ2-7,ASSPGLRDEQY
TRBV12-3/TRBV12-4,NA,TRBJ1-1,ASSLKTAGNTEAF
TRBV20-1,NA,TRBJ2-1,SARPGHAINEQF
TRBV29-1,NA,TRBJ2-2,SVGERGGSNTGELF
TRBV5-1,NA,TRBJ2-7,ASSSGAGAYEQY
TRBV10-3,NA,TRBJ2-1,AISESRRHSYNEQF
TRBV2,NA,TRBJ2-7,ASSEEDLYEQY
TRBV7-2,NA,TRBJ2-1,ASSFAPGLVYNEQF
TRBV4-1,NA,TRBJ2-2,ASSQMGRTGAGELF
TRBV20-1,NA,TRBJ2-5,SARARGEETQY
TRBV12-3/TRBV12-4,NA,TRBJ2-5,ASSFRGEIIETQY
TRBV13,few,TRBJ1-1,ASSVGVSIQNTEAF
TRBV6-6,NA,TRBJ1-3,ASSGSSGNTIY
TRBV12-3/TRBV12-4,many,TRBJ2-1,ASSTPISYNEQF
TRBV7-2,NA,TRBJ2-3,ASSLGGGAFDTQY
TRBV29-1,NA,TRBJ1-2,SGRWGSVDYGYT
TRBV20-1,NA,TRBJ2-3,SADLQGPSTDTQY
TRBV10-3,NA,TRBJ1-3,AISDLSSGNTIY
TRBV5-1,few,TRBJ2-7,ASSSPGGPPHYEQY
TRBV15,NA,TRBJ2-3,ATSRGMFPSTDTQY
TRBV6-5,NA,TRBJ1-3,ASSYALPRVSGNTIY
TRBV7-8,NA,TRBJ1-2,ASSPLGLGYT
TRBV7-2,NA,TRBJ2-2,ASTGKLNTGELF
TRBV18,few,TRBJ2-1,ASSFIGLAGGTPYNEQF
TRBV28,NA,TRBJ2-3,ASSFWDRSTDTQY
TRBV12-3/TRBV12-4,NA,TRBJ2-7,ASSLKSGASYEQY
TRBV19,NA,TRBJ1-2,ASSYAQLYGYT
TRBV15,NA,TRBJ2-1,ATSRDGNSYNEQF
TRBV20-1,few,TRBJ2-1,SARDVLAGGQFALNEQF
TRBV20-1,few,TRBJ1-3,SASPGTAGNTIY
TRBV12-3/TRBV12-4,NA,TRBJ1-1,ASRMDPRTEAF
TRBV4-2,few,TRBJ2-5,ASSQYYTGMGTSIETQY
TRBV12-3/TRBV12-4,NA,TRBJ1-2,ASRIQGYGYT
TRBV12-3/TRBV12-4,NA,TRBJ1-6,ASSLGSDNSPLH
TRBV5-6,few,TRBJ2-1,ASSLKRQGAHEQF